The clone carrying this T cell receptor beta chain was recorded many times. Its target is unknown. This sample was taken from a study of T cell repertoires in cytomegalovirus infection. As for the study in general: Peptides in the study included HLA-C-restricted and HLA-B-restricted CMV epitopes. Based on public TCR beta signatures, there were indications of CMV infection and of a matching HLA type. Overall study results and limits: CMV-specific HLA-C-restricted TCR beta clonotypes dominated the ex vivo response. Carriage of CMV together with the relevant HLA was identifiable through cumulative public TCR beta family frequency.

TCRdb ran MiXCR on the reads and lists one entry per CDR3 protein. The sample holds about 770,000 distinct CDR3 sequences, just under 30% seen once. The sequencing here drew on cultured CD8+ T cells from PBMCs, taken from culture after CMV antigen stimulation. The TCR originated in a human donor in good health (CMV status not recorded). Some clones in this sample may be carry-over from other donors' samples.

The DNA of the CDR3 is TGTGCCAGCCGGGGGTGGACAGAAGAGACCCAGTACTTC. As protein: CASRGWTEETQYF. V and J are TRBV6-1 and TRBJ2-5; D tentatively fits TRBD1 or TRBD2 (6 bases each). From germline, CDR1 is MNHNS and CDR2 SASEGT. The ends were cut back, 8 bases at V and 3 bases at J, with 13 bases in the middle. This CDR3 has 13 residues.